This T cell receptor beta chain is from a study of CD8 T cells in Susac syndrome. The germline V and J ends were trimmed by 4 bases and 4 bases, with 14 bases remaining between them. Per the germline V gene, CDR1 is LGHDT and CDR2 is YNNKEL (reference sequence). This CDR3 comprises 15 residues. RNA amounts of about 0.45 to 1 ug underwent reverse transcription with random hexamers. A single record per CDR3 protein comes from TCRdb applying MiXCR to the immunoSEQ multiplex PCR reads. The sample has about 160,000 distinct CDR3 sequences, just over 90% seen once; the top ten hold around 0.13%. The sequenced sample was CD4+ T cells from PBMCs. The chain employs TRBV3-1 and TRBJ1-5; D not resolved. The receptor's source is a human donor in good health. In DNA, the CDR3 is TGTGCCAGCAGCCTGACATCCACGGGGAATCAGCCCCAGCATTTT. Translating gives CASSLTSTGNQPQHF.